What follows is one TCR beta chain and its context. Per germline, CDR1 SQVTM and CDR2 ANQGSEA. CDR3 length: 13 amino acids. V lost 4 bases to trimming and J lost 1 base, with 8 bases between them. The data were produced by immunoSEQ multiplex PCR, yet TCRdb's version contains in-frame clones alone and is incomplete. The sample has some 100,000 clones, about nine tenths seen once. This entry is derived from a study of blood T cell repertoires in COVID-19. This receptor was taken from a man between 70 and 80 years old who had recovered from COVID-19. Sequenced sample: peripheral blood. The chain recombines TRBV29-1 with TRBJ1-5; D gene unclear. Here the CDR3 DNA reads TGCAGCGTTGCAACGGGGAGCAATCAGCCCCAGCATTTT. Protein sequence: CSVATGSNQPQHF.